This T cell receptor beta chain stems from a study of CD8 T cells in Susac syndrome. A word on this clonotype: As yet, its antigen is unknown.

Study-wide findings and caveats: A relatively small number of individuals underwent TCR sequencing and HLA analysis.

From blood CD8+ and CD4+ T cells, the TCR beta chain was sequenced. Purification of the CD8+ and CD4+ T cells relied on negative isolation, and TEMRA cells underwent FACS enrichment. Reverse transcription of roughly 0.5 to 1 ug RNA was performed with random hexamers. The CDR3 of TCR beta was amplified by immunoSEQ multiplex PCR across 54 Vbeta and 13 Jbeta. TCRdb processed the immunoSEQ multiplex PCR reads anew with MiXCR; each CDR3 protein has one entry. The sample includes a few hundred thousand distinct CDR3 sequences, around 96% of them seen just once. The CDR3 loop spans 14 amino acids. Germline V lookup: CDR1 SEHNR, CDR2 FQNEAQ (reference sequence). V dropped 3 bases and J dropped 4 bases, with 12 bases sitting between them.

The sequence was collected from a human donor with multiple sclerosis. The specimen sequenced was CD4+ T cells from PBMCs. The rearrangement joins TRBV7-9 to TRBJ1-2; maybe TRBD1 (5 bases). As DNA, the CDR3 is TGTGCCAGCAGCTTGGGGACGGGCTTCTATGGCTACACCTTC. It encodes CASSLGTGFYGYTF. The variable domain in full, with the rest retrieved from reference TRBV7-9 and TRBJ1-2, is DTGVSQNPRHKITKRGQNVTFRCDPISEHNRLYWYRQTLGQGPEFLTYFQNEAQLEKSRLLSDRFSAERPKGSFSTLEIQRTEQGDSAMYLCASSLGTGFYGYTFGSGTRLTVV.